The clone carrying this T cell receptor (beta chain) was detected only a few times. The CDR3 has 15 residues. Unmatched junction bases numbered 6, after V lost 6 bases and J lost 3 bases. Germline V gene lookup returns CDR1 SEHNR and CDR2 FQNEAQ (reference sequence). The data stem from a study of identical twins. In every case, the donor was a healthy Caucasian. Each cDNA held unique molecular identifiers, and template switching gave it a universal primer site. TCRdb re-called the 5' RACE reads with MiXCR, one entry per CDR3 protein. This sample yields roughly 190,000 distinct CDR3 sequences, of which around a sixth are seen a single time; 40% belongs to the top ten. This sample was shared with a second study, whose subject was T cells expressing NK-cell markers. That work adds: There were a few donors in whom these clonotypes also led the CD3+CD56-NKG2C+ fraction.

Sequenced material: CD8+ T cells sorted from blood. The receptor's source is a woman aged 18-29 years in good health. The chain couples TRBV7-9 to TRBJ2-3; TRBD1 matches 10 bases. The DNA for the CDR3 is TGTGCCAGCAGAAAACCGGGACAGGGGACAGATACGCAGTATTTT. Encoded protein: CASRKPGQGTDTQYF.